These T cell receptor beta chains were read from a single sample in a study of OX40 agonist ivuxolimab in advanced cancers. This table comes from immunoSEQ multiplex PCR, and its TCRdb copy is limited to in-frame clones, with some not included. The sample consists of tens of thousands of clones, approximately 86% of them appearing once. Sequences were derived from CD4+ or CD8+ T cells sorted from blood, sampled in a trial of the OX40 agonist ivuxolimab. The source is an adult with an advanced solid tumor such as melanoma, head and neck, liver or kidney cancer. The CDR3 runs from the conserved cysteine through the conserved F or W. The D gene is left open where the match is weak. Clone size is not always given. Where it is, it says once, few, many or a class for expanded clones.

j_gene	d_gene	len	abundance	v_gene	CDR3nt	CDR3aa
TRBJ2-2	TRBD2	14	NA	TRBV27	TGTGCCAGCGGGAGGGGTGCCGGCACCGGGGAGCTGTTTTTT	CASGRGAGTGELFF
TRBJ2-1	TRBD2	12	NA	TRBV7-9	TGTATGTGGAGCGGGGTTGACAATGAGCAGTTCTTC	CMWSGVDNEQFF
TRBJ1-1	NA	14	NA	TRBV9	TGTGCCAGCAGCCCACAGGGTGTGAACACTGAAGCTTTCTTT	CASSPQGVNTEAFF
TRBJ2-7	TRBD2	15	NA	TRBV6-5	TGTGCCAGCAAAGCCTACAGCGGGAGGTGGTACGAGCAGTACTTC	CASKAYSGRWYEQYF
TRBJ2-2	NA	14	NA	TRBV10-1	TGCGCCAGCAGTGAAGACATTAACACCGGGGAGCTGTTTTTT	CASSEDINTGELFF
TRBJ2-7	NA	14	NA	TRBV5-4	TGTGCCAGCAGCTTACCCGGGGACGGGTACGAGCAGTACTTC	CASSLPGDGYEQYF
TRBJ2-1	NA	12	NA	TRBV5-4	TGTGCCAGCAGCTTTGTTTCTAATGAGCAGTTCTTC	CASSFVSNEQFF
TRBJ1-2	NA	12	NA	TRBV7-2	TGTGCCAGCAGCTCATCGCAGGCAGGCTACACCTTC	CASSSSQAGYTF
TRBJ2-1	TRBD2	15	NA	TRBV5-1	TGCGCCAGCACCCTACTGGGCGGGGGGGCCGGTGAGCAGTTCTTC	CASTLLGGGAGEQFF
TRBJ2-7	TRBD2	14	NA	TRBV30	TGTGCCTGGTCGCTAGCGGGAGCCCACGGAGAGCAGTACTTC	CAWSLAGAHGEQYF
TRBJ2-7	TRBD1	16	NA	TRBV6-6	TGTGCCAGCAGTCAGGGACAGGTATATTCTCTAGGCGAGCAGTACTTC	CASSQGQVYSLGEQYF
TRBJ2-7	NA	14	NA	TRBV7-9	TGTGCCAGCAGCTTAACCGGGAACAATAACGAGCAGTACTTC	CASSLTGNNNEQYF
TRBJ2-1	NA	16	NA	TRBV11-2	TGTGCCAGCAGCTTAGATCCCGCCAGCGCCTACAATGAGCAGTTCTTC	CASSLDPASAYNEQFF
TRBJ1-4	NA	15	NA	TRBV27	TGTGCCAGCAGTTTGACAGGCGCAACTAATGAAAAACTGTTTTTT	CASSLTGATNEKLFF
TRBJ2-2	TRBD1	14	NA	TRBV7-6	TGTGCCAGCAGCTTTATGACAGGGGACGGGGAGCTGTTTTTT	CASSFMTGDGELFF
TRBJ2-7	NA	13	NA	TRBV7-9	TGTGCCAGCAGCACCCAAGGGGTTGGCGAGCAGTACTTC	CASSTQGVGEQYF
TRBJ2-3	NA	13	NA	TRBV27	TGTGCCAGCACCCCGGGCCGCACAGATACGCAGTATTTT	CASTPGRTDTQYF
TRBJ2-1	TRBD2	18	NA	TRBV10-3	TGTGCCATCGGGGGGGGGTCTCCAGGGACCAGCTCCTACAATGAGCAGTTCTTC	CAIGGGSPGTSSYNEQFF
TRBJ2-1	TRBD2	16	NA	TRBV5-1	TGCGCCAGCAGCTGGACGCCCAGCGGGGAGGTCAATGAGCAGTTCTTC	CASSWTPSGEVNEQFF
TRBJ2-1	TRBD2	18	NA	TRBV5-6	TGTGCCAGCGTCCCCTATGGGCGGGAGGGCCATTTTATCGATGAGCAGTTCTTC	CASVPYGREGHFIDEQFF
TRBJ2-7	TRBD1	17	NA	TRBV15	TGTGCCACCAGCAGAGGCGAGTCCGGGACAGGGCTCTACGAGCAGTACTTC	CATSRGESGTGLYEQYF
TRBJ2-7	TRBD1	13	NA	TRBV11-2	TGTGCCAGCAGGGGACAGGTTACCTACGAGCAGTACTTC	CASRGQVTYEQYF
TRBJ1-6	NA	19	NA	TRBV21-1	TGTGCCAGCAGCAAATGGGGCAGGGGCCTAAGCTCCTATAATTCACCCCTCCACTTT	CASSKWGRGLSSYNSPLHF
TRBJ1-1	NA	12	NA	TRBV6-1	TGTGCCAGCAGCCAGGGATACACTGAAGCTTTCTTT	CASSQGYTEAFF
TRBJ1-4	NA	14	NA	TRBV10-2	TGCGCCAGCAAAGACACAGTTCGTAATGAAAAACTGTTTTTT	CASKDTVRNEKLFF
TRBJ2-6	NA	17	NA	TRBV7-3	TGTGCCAGCAGCTCGGGGGGCCCGGCCTCTGGGGCCAACGTCCTGACTTTC	CASSSGGPASGANVLTF
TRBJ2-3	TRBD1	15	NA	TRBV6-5	TGTGCCAGCAGTTATCGGACAGGGGGCACAGATACGCAGTATTTT	CASSYRTGGTDTQYF
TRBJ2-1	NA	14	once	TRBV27	TGTGCCAGCAGTTTAGGCGACTCCTACAATGAGCAGTTCTTC	CASSLGDSYNEQFF
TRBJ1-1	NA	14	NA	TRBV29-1	TGCAGCGTCCGACTGGCGGAAATGAACACTGAAGCTTTCTTT	CSVRLAEMNTEAFF
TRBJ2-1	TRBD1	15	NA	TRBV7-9	TGTGCCAGCAGCTCACCACAGGGGCGCAAGAATGAGCAGTTCTTC	CASSSPQGRKNEQFF
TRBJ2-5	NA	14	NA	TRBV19	TGTGCCAGTAGTATCGGTTTAGCGGCGGAGACCCAGTACTTC	CASSIGLAAETQYF
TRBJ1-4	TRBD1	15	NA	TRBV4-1	TGCGCCAGCAGCCAAGCCGGGACAGGGGGTGAAAAACTGTTTTTT	CASSQAGTGGEKLFF
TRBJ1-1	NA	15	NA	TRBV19	TGTGCCAGTAGTCAGCTACAGGGATTGGCCACTGAAGCTTTCTTT	CASSQLQGLATEAFF
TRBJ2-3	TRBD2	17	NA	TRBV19	TGTGCCAGTAGCCAACGACTAGCGGGAGCGGGCACAGATACGCAGTATTTT	CASSQRLAGAGTDTQYF
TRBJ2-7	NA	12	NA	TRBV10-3	TGTGCCACAGGTCGGGTGAAACACGAGCAGTACTTC	CATGRVKHEQYF
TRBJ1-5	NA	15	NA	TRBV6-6	TGTGCCAGCAGTTACGGCGGGGAAAGCAATCAGCCCCAGCATTTT	CASSYGGESNQPQHF
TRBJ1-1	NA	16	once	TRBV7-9	TGTGCCAGCAGCTTACCGTGGGGCGAGAAAAACACTGAAGCTTTCTTT	CASSLPWGEKNTEAFF